The following is a T cell receptor beta chain sequence with its context. TCRdb keeps only in-frame clones here, not all; method: immunoSEQ multiplex PCR. The data hold 130,000 to 150,000 clones, with around 87% observed a single time. This sample is drawn from a study of blood T cell repertoires in COVID-19. About the research overall: The United States, Italy and Spain supplied acute and convalescent COVID-19 samples.

Germline V gives CDR1 MDHEN, CDR2 SYDVKM. V gave up 6 bases and J gave up 4 bases, with 16 bases separating them. There are 14 residues in the CDR3. Living in about two dozen US areas, the participants were between about 18 and 95 years of age. Participants' own reports of clinical history determined their cohort assignment. The TCR originated in a woman in her 30s with acute COVID-19. The chain has TRBV28 and TRBJ2-7, with D perhaps TRBD1 (5 bases). Sequences were obtained from PBMCs or T cells enriched from blood (not recorded which). CDR3 DNA sequence: TGTGCCAGCAGCCGAATCCAGGACAAGTACGAGCAGTACTTC. Protein sequence: CASSRIQDKYEQYF. Full variable domain (rest looked up from reference TRBV28 and TRBJ2-7): DVKVTQSSRYLVKRTGEKVFLECVQDMDHENMFWYRQDPGLGLRLIYFSYDVKMKEKGDIPEGYSVSREKKERFSLILESASTNQTSMYLCASSRIQDKYEQYFGPGTRLTVT.